The TCR beta chain described here comes from a study of blood T cell repertoires in COVID-19. Germline V gene sequence: CDR1 SGHDN, CDR2 FVKESK. Trimming at V came to 4 bases and at J to 4 bases, leaving 10 bases not matched to a gene. This CDR3 is built from 16 residues. Only in-frame clones appear in the TCRdb table, and some are missing; sequencing was by immunoSEQ multiplex PCR. The sample contains a few hundred thousand clones, roughly 80% of which appear only once. V is TRBV14 and J is TRBJ2-1; 7 bases fit TRBD2. This clonotype originated in a man older than 75 with acute or convalescent COVID-19. Sequencing was performed on peripheral blood. For the CDR3, the DNA is TGTGCCAGCAGCCGCCTCCAGTCCGGGGGGTACAATGAGCAGTTCTTC. It translates to CASSRLQSGGYNEQFF.